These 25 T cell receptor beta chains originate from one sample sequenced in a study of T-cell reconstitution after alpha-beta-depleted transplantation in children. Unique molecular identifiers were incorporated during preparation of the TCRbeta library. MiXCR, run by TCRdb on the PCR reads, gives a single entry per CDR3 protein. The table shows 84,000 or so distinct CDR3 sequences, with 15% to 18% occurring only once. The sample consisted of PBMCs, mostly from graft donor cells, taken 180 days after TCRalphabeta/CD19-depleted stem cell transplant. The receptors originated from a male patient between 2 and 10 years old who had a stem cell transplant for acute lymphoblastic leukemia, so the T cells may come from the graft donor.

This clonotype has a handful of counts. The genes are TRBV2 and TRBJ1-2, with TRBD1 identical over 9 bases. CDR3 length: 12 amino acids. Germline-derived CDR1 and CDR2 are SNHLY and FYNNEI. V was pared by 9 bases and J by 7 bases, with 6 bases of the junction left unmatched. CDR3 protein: CAREDRGRGYTF. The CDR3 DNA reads TGTGCCAGGGAGGACAGGGGACGTGGCTACACCTTC.

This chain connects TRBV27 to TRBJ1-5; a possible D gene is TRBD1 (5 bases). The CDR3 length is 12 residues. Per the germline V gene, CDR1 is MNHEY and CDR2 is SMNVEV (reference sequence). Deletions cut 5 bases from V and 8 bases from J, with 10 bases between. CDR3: CASSDLREPQHF. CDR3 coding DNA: TGTGCCAGCAGTGACCTCAGGGAGCCCCAGCATTTT.

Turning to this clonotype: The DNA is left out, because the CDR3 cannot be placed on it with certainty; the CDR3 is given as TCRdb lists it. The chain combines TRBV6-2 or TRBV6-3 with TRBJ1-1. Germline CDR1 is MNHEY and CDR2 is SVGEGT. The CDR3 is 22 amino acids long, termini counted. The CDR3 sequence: CASISRNTEAFFGIRRYTEAFF.

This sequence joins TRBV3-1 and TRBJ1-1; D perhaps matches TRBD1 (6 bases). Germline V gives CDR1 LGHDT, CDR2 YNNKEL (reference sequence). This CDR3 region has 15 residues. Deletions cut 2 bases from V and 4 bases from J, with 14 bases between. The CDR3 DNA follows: TGTGCCAGCAGCCAATCGGGGGGCTTAGGCACTGAAGCTTTCTTT. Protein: CASSQSGGLGTEAFF.

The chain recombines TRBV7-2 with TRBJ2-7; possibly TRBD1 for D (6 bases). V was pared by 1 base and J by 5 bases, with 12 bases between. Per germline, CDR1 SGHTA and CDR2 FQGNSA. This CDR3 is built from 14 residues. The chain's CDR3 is CASSLDGQGNEQYF. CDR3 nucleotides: TGTGCCAGCAGCTTAGATGGGCAGGGGAACGAGCAGTACTTC.

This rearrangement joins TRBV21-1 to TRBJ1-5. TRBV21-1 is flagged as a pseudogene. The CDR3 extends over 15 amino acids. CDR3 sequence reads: CASSSYGHSNQPQHF. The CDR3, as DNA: TGTGCCAGCAGCTCATACGGGCATAGCAATCAGCCCCAGCATTTT.

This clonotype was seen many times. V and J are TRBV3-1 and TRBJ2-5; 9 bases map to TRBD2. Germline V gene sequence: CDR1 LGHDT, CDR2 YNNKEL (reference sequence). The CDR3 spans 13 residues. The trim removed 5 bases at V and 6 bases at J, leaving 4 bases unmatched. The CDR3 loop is CASSFGTSQTQYF. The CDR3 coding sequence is TGTGCCAGCAGCTTCGGGACTAGCCAGACCCAGTACTTC.

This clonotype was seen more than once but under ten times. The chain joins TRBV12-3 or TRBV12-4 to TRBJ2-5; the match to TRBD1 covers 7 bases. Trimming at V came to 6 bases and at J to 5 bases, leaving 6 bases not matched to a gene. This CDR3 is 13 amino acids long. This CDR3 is CASSRGTAETQYF. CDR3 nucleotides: TGTGCCAGCAGCCGTGGGACAGCTGAGACCCAGTACTTC.

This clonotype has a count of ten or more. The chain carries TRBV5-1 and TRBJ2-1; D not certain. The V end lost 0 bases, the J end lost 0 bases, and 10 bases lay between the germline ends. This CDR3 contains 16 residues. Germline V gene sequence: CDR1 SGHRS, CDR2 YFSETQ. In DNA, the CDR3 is TGCGCCAGCAGCTTGGGCGGTCCTAGCTCCTACAATGAGCAGTTCTTC. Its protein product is CASSLGGPSSYNEQFF.

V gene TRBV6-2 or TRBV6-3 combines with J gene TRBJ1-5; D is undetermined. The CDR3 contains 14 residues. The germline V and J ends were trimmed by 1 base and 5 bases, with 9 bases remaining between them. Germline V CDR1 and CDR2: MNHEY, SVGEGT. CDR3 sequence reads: CASSYLSRDQPQHF. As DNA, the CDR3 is TGTGCCAGCAGTTACTTATCAAGGGATCAGCCCCAGCATTTT.

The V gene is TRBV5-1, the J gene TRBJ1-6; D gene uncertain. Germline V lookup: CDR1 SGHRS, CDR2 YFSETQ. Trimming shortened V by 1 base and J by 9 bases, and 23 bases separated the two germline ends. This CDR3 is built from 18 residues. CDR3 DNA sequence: TGCGCCAGCAGCTTGTGGCCGACCGCCCTCCCTGGGGTTTCACCCCTCCACTTT. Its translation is CASSLWPTALPGVSPLHF.

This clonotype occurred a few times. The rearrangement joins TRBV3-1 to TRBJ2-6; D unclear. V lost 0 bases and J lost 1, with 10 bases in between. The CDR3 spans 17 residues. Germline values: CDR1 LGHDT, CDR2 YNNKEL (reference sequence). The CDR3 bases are TGTGCCAGCAGCCAAGATGTGAGACAATCTGGGGCCAACGTCCTGACTTTC. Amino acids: CASSQDVRQSGANVLTF.

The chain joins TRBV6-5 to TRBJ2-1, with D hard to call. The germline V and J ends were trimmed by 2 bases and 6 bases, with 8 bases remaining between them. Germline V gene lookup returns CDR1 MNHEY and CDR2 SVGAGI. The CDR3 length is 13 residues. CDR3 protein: CASSYNLGNEQFF. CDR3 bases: TGTGCCAGCAGTTACAATTTGGGCAATGAGCAGTTCTTC.

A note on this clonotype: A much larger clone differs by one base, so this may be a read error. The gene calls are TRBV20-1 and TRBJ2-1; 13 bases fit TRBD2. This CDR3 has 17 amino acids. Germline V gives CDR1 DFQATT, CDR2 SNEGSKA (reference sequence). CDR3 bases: TGCTGTGCCCTACTAGCGGGAGGGTCCCCTTCCTACAATGAGCAGTTCTTC. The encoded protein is CCALLAGGSPSYNEQFF.

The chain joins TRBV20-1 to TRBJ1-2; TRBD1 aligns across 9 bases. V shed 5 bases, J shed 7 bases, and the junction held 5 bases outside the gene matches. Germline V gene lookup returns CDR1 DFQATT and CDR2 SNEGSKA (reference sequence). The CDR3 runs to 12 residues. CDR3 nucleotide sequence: TGCAGTGCTTCACAGGGGGCGGTTGGCTACACCTTC. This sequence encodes CSASQGAVGYTF.

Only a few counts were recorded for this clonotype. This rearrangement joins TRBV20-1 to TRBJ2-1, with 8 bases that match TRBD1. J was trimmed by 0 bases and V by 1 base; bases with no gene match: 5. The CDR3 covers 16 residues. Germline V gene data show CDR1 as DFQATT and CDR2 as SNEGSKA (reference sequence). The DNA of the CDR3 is TGCAGTGCTAGAGCTGTAACAGGGGGCTCCTACAATGAGCAGTTCTTC. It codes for CSARAVTGGSYNEQFF.

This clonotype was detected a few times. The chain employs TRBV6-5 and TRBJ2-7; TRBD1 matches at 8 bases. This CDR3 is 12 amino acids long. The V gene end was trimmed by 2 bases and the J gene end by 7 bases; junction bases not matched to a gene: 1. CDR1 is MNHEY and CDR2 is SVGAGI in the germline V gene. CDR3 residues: CASSYHRGEQYF. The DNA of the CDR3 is TGTGCCAGCAGTTACCACAGGGGGGAGCAGTACTTC.

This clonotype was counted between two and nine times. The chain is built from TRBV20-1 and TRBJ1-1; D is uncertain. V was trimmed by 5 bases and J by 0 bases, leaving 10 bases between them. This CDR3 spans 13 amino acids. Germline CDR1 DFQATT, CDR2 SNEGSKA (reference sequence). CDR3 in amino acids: CSAPKEMNTEAFF. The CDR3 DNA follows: TGCAGTGCTCCCAAAGAAATGAACACTGAAGCTTTCTTT.

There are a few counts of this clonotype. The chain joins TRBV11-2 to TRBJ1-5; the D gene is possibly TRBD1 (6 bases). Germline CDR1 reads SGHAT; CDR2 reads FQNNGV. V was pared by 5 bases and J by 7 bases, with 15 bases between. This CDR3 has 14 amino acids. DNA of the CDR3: TGTGCCAGCAGCATCTCACAGGGTTGGCAGCCCCAGCATTTT. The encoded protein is CASSISQGWQPQHF.

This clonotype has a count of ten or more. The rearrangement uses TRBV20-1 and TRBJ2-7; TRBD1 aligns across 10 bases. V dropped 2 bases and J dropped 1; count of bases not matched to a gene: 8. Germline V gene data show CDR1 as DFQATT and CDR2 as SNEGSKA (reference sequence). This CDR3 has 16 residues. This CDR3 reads CSARTPDRGLSYEQYF. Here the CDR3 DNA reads TGCAGTGCTAGAACGCCTGACAGGGGGCTGTCCTACGAGCAGTACTTC.

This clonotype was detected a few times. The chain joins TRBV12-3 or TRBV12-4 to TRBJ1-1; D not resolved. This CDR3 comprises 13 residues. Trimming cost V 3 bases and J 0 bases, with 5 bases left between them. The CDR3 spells CASSLLVNTEAFF. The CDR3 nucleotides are TGTGCCAGCAGTTTGCTGGTGAACACTGAAGCTTTCTTT.

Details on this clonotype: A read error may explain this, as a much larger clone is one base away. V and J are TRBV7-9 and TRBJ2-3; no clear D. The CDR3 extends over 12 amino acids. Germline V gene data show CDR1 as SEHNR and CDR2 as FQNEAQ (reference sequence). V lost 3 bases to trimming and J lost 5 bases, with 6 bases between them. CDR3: CASSFGRDTQYF. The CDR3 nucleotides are TGTGCCAGCAGCTTTGGCAGAGATACGCAGTATTTT.

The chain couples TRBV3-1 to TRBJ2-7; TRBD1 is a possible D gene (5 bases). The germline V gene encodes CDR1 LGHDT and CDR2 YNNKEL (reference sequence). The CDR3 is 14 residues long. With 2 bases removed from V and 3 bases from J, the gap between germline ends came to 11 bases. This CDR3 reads CASSQKGASYEQYF. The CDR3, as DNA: TGTGCCAGCAGCCAAAAAGGGGCTAGCTACGAGCAGTACTTC.

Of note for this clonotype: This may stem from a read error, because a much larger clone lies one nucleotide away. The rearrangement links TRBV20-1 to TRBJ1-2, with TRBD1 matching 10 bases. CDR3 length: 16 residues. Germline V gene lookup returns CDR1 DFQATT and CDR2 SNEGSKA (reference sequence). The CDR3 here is CSARGGQGGFTDGDTF. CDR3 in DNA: TGCAGTGCTAGAGGAGGACAGGGGGGCTTTACTGATGGCGACACCTTC.

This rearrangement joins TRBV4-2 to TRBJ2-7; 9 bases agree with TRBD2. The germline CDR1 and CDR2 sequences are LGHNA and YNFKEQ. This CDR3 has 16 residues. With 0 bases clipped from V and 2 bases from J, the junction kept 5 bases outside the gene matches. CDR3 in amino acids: CASSQEERGAPYEQYF. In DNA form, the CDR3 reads TGTGCCAGCAGCCAAGAGGAGCGGGGGGCCCCCTACGAGCAGTACTTC.